Listed below are T cell receptor beta chains from one sample, sequenced in a study of T cells in Graves' hyperthyroidism and ophthalmopathy. TCRdb itself ran the multiplex PCR reads through MiXCR, one entry per CDR3 protein. The table records around 540,000 distinct CDR3 sequences, under 60% of them present only once. Sequenced sample: peripheral blood or thyroid tissue (not recorded which). These receptors all come from a woman between 18 and 29 years old with Graves' hyperthyroidism. The CDR3 runs from the conserved cysteine through the conserved F or W. D genes are given only for firm matches. A clone size is listed for some rows: how often the clone was seen (once, few, many), or a class if it is expanded.

D gene	clone size	J gene	V gene	CDR3 protein	CDR3 DNA
TRBD2	many	TRBJ2-7	TRBV29-1	CSVRTSGVYEQYF	TGCAGCGTTCGAACTAGCGGGGTCTACGAGCAGTACTTC
TRBD2	many	TRBJ2-6	TRBV29-1	CSVADLGGTGANVLTF	TGCAGCGTTGCGGACCTGGGAGGGACCGGGGCCAACGTCCTGACTTTC
.	many	TRBJ1-2	TRBV10-3	CAISPGTRLGDGYTF	TGTGCCATCAGCCCAGGGACCCGACTGGGCGATGGCTACACCTTC
TRBD2	many	TRBJ2-5	TRBV7-2	CASSLVIAGGLETQYF	TGTGCCAGCAGCTTAGTAATAGCGGGAGGCCTGGAGACCCAGTACTTC
TRBD2	many	TRBJ2-7	TRBV10-3	CAMGGGGRAGEQYF	TGTGCCATGGGAGGAGGCGGGAGGGCAGGCGAGCAGTACTTC
.	once	TRBJ1-1	TRBV5-1	CASGLRVRTEAFF	TGCGCCAGCGGCCTCAGGGTGCGAACTGAAGCTTTCTTT
.	.	TRBJ2-7	TRBV5-1	CASSPSDGHGYEQYF	TGCGCCAGCAGCCCCTCCGACGGGCATGGGTACGAGCAGTACTTC
.	.	TRBJ1-2	TRBV20-1	CSASWAGDYGYTF	TGCAGTGCTAGTTGGGCAGGTGACTATGGCTACACCTTC
.	.	TRBJ1-1	TRBV19	CATSRTVMNTEAFF	TGTGCCACGTCCAGGACGGTCATGAACACTGAAGCTTTCTTT
.	.	TRBJ1-6	TRBV25-1	CAWTPGQASSYNSPLHF	TGTGCCTGGACCCCTGGGCAGGCAAGCTCCTATAATTCACCCCTCCACTTT
TRBD1	many	TRBJ1-2	TRBV29-1	CSGAGTGYYGYTF	TGCAGCGGTGCCGGGACAGGGTACTATGGCTACACCTTC
.	.	TRBJ1-1	TRBV10-3	CASSSPGTLYTEAFF	TGTGCCAGCAGTTCCCCCGGGACATTATACACTGAAGCTTTCTTT
TRBD1	.	TRBJ1-1	TRBV19	CASSISAGGEYTEAFF	TGTGCCAGTAGTATTTCGGCAGGGGGCGAATACACTGAAGCTTTCTTT
.	many	TRBJ1-1	TRBV24-1	CATDRANTEAFF	TGTGCCACCGACCGGGCGAACACTGAAGCTTTCTTT
.	many	TRBJ2-7	TRBV7-9	CAVPGEYYEQYF	TGTGCCGTGCCAGGCGAGTACTACGAGCAGTACTTC
.	.	TRBJ1-5	TRBV29-1	CSVEGSEGSNQPQHF	TGCAGCGTTGAAGGTTCGGAGGGGAGCAATCAGCCCCAGCATTTT
.	few	TRBJ2-5	TRBV19	CASSILGAVGETQYF	TGTGCCAGTAGTATTCTGGGGGCGGTGGGGGAGACCCAGTACTTC
TRBD2	.	TRBJ2-7	TRBV20-1	CSATGLAGRSYEQYF	TGCAGTGCTACAGGACTAGCGGGACGATCCTACGAGCAGTACTTC
.	.	TRBJ2-7	TRBV11-2	CASSGRGNEQYF	TGTGCCAGCAGCGGGCGGGGCAACGAGCAGTACTTC
.	.	TRBJ2-2	TRBV7-2	CASSYGRSRDTGELFF	TGTGCCAGCAGCTATGGACGGTCTCGGGACACCGGGGAGCTGTTTTTT
.	.	TRBJ2-3	TRBV5-1	CASSRDTTDTQYF	TGTGCCAGCAGCAGGGACACCACAGATACGCAGTATTTT
.	many	TRBJ1-1	TRBV24-1	CATSDARAPNTEAFF	TGTGCCACCAGTGACGCCAGGGCCCCGAACACTGAAGCTTTCTTT
.	.	TRBJ2-7	TRBV7-2	CASSPWDNPYEQYF	TGTGCCAGCAGTCCGTGGGACAACCCCTACGAGCAGTACTTC
.	.	TRBJ2-7	TRBV25-1	CARGTGGFIYEQYF	TGTGCTAGAGGTACGGGCGGATTCATCTACGAGCAGTACTTC
.	many	TRBJ1-2	TRBV7-9	CASSLAVQGQGYTF	TGTGCCAGCAGCTTAGCGGTGCAGGGTCAAGGCTACACCTTC
TRBD1	.	TRBJ1-1	TRBV7-2	CASRSTGGVEAFF	TGTGCCAGCAGATCGACAGGGGGGGTTGAAGCTTTCTTT
.	.	TRBJ1-3	TRBV7-4	CASSFGPGTGNTIYF	TGTGCCAGCAGCTTCGGACCAGGGACTGGAAACACCATATATTTT
TRBD2	few	TRBJ2-7	TRBV10-3	CASSLVLAGVYEQYF	TGTGCCAGCAGTTTAGTACTAGCGGGAGTGTACGAGCAGTACTTC
.	few	TRBJ1-5	TRBV7-2	CASSLDQQGQPQHF	TGTGCCAGCAGCTTAGATCAACAGGGACAGCCCCAGCATTTT
.	.	TRBJ1-1	TRBV10-2	CASSAPEKNTEAFF	TGTGCCAGCAGCGCACCGGAGAAGAACACTGAAGCTTTCTTT
.	many	TRBJ2-5	TRBV7-2	CARRSAGSETQYF	TGTGCCAGGAGGAGCGCTGGGTCAGAGACCCAGTACTTC
.	few	TRBJ2-6	TRBV15	CATSRDHGRSGANVLTF	TGTGCCACCAGTAGAGATCACGGACGCTCTGGGGCCAACGTCCTGACTTTC
.	many	TRBJ1-4	TRBV15	CATSRQGITNEKLFF	TGTGCCACCAGCAGACAGGGGATAACTAATGAAAAACTGTTTTTT
TRBD1	.	TRBJ1-6	TRBV5-1	CASSIRGRFYNSPLHF	TGTGCCAGCAGCATCAGGGGGCGATTCTATAATTCACCCCTCCACTTT
.	.	TRBJ2-5	TRBV7-2	CASYLGGGQETQYF	TGTGCCAGTTACCTAGGAGGGGGACAAGAGACCCAGTACTTC
.	few	TRBJ2-7	TRBV14	CASSQSMGMPYEQYF	TGTGCCAGCAGCCAATCAATGGGGATGCCCTACGAGCAGTACTTC
.	.	TRBJ1-2	TRBV5-1	CASSLNTVGGDGYTF	TGCGCCAGCAGCTTGAATACCGTAGGCGGGGATGGCTACACCTTC
.	.	TRBJ2-6	TRBV5-1	CASSLGLGANPPGVLTF	TGTGCCAGCAGCTTGGGTCTGGGGGCCAACCCACCCGGCGTCCTGACTTTC
.	.	TRBJ2-2	TRBV9	CASPLRATGELFF	TGTGCCAGCCCCCTCCGAGCTACCGGGGAGCTGTTTTTT
TRBD2	.	TRBJ2-7	TRBV5-1	CASSFSSGKPYEQYF	TGCGCCAGCAGCTTCTCTAGCGGGAAACCCTACGAGCAGTACTTC
.	many	TRBJ1-3	TRBV25-1	CASSALLRPGRANTIYF	TGTGCCAGCAGTGCCCTTCTCAGGCCGGGACGGGCAAACACCATATATTTT
.	.	TRBJ2-5	TRBV7-9	CASSGSGETQYF	TGTGCCAGCAGCGGAAGCGGGGAGACCCAGTACTTC
TRBD2	.	TRBJ2-7	TRBV19	CASSIGSASGSYEQYF	TGTGCCAGTAGTATTGGATCGGCTAGCGGCTCCTACGAGCAGTACTTC
TRBD1	.	TRBJ1-3	TRBV20-1	CSAPTGGGNTIYF	TGCAGTGCCCCGACAGGGGGGGGAAACACCATATATTTT
TRBD1	many	TRBJ1-1	TRBV7-6	CASSSRTGGGTEAFF	TGTGCCAGCAGCTCACGGACAGGGGGCGGGACTGAAGCTTTCTTT
.	few	TRBJ2-5	TRBV12-3/TRBV12-4	CASTTWDQETQYF	TGTGCCAGCACTACCTGGGACCAAGAGACCCAGTACTTC
.	.	TRBJ2-2	TRBV7-6	CASSSRTDPNTGELFF	TGTGCCAGCAGCAGCCGGACAGACCCGAACACCGGGGAGCTGTTTTTT